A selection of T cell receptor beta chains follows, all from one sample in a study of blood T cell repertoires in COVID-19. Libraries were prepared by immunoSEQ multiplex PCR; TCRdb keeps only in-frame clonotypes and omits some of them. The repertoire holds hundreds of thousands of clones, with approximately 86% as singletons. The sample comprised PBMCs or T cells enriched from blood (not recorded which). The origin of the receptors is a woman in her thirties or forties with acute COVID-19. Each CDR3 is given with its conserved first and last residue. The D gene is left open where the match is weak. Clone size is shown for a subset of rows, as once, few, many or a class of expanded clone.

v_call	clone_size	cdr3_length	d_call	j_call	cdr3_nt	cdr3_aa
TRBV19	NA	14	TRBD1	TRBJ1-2	TGTGCCAGTGGCGGGACAGGATTTAACTATGGCTACACCTTC	CASGGTGFNYGYTF
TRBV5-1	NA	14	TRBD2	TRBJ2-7	TGCGCCAGCAGCTTGGTAAGCGGGACCTACGAGCAGTACTTC	CASSLVSGTYEQYF
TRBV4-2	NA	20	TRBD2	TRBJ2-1	TGTGCCAGCAGCCAAGCTCTCCCGGGGGCTAGCGGGAGTCGGAACAATGAGCAGTTCTTC	CASSQALPGASGSRNNEQFF
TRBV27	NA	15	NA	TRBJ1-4	TGTGCCAGCAGTTTCTACGGGGGTGGTGGGGAAAAACTGTTTTTT	CASSFYGGGGEKLFF
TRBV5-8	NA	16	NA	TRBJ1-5	TGTGCCAGCACCCCAGGGGATCTCCTTCTCAATCAGCCCCAGCATTTT	CASTPGDLLLNQPQHF
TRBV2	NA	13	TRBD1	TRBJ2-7	TGTGCCAGCAGACAGACAGGGTCCTACGAGCAGTACTTC	CASRQTGSYEQYF
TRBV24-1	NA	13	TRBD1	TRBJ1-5	TGTGCCGCTGGCGGGACAGCGAATCAGCCCCAGCATTTT	CAAGGTANQPQHF
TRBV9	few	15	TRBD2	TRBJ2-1	TGTGCCAGCAGCCCCTGGGAGGGGCGGGACAATGAGCAGTTCTTC	CASSPWEGRDNEQFF
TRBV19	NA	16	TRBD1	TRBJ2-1	TGTGCCAGTAGCCGACAGGGGGATTTGTACTACAATGAGCAGTTCTTC	CASSRQGDLYYNEQFF
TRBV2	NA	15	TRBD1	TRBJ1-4	TGTGCCAGCAGTGTAAGGACAGGGGGCGATGAAAAACTGTTTTTT	CASSVRTGGDEKLFF
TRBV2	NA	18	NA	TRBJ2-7	TGTGCCAGCAGTGAACAGGGGGGCGCGTTTGCTGACTCCTACGAGCAGTACTTC	CASSEQGGAFADSYEQYF
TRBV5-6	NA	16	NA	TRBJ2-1	TGTGCCAGCAGCTTGGCTCTCGGGAGAGCCTACAATGAGCAGTTCTTC	CASSLALGRAYNEQFF
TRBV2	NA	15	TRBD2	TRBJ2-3	TGTGCCAGCAGCCTAGCGGGAGCCCCGGGAGATACGCAGTATTTT	CASSLAGAPGDTQYF
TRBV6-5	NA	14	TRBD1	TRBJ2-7	TGTGCCAGCAGCCGGGACAGATCAGGCTACGAGCAGTACTTC	CASSRDRSGYEQYF
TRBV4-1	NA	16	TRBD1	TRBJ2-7	TGCGCCAGCAGCCAAGTTTTTGGGACAGGGCAATACGAGCAGTACTTC	CASSQVFGTGQYEQYF
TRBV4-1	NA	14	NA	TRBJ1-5	TGCGCCAGCAGCCAGTTGGGGGGTAATCAGCCCCAGCATTTT	CASSQLGGNQPQHF
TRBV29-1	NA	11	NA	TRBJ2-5	TGCAGCGGGGGGGGCCTAGAGACCCAGTACTTC	CSGGGLETQYF
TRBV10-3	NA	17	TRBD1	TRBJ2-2	TGTGCCATCAGTGAGTCTGGGGGGACAGGGAGAACCGGGGAGCTGTTTTTT	CAISESGGTGRTGELFF
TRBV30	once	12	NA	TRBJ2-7	TGTGCCTGGATTCAGGGCGGTTACGAGCAGTACTTC	CAWIQGGYEQYF
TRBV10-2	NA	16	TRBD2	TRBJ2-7	TGCGCCAGCAGTGAGCCGAGGACTAGCGTAAACTACGAGCAGTACTTC	CASSEPRTSVNYEQYF
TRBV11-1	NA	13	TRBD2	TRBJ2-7	TGTGCCAGCAGCATGCCTAGCGGGAGTATCGAGTACTTC	CASSMPSGSIEYF
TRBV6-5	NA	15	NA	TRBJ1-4	TGTGCCAGCAGTTACTCGAAGCTCACTAATGAAAAACTGTTTTTT	CASSYSKLTNEKLFF
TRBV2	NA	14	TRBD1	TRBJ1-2	TGTGCCAGCAGTGAGAAGACAGGGTTCTATGGCTACACCTTC	CASSEKTGFYGYTF
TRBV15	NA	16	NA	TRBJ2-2	TGTGCCACCAGCAGAGAAGGAACAGGGGAGGCCGGGGAGCTGTTTTTT	CATSREGTGEAGELFF
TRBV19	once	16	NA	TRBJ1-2	TGTGCCAGTAGTATAAATAGAGGAACAGGGAACTATGGCTACACCTTC	CASSINRGTGNYGYTF
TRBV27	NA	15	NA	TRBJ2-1	TGTGCCAGCAGTTCCACCGGGACTCGAGAGGCTGAGCAGTTCTTC	CASSSTGTREAEQFF
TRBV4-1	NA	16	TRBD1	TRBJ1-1	TGCGCCAGCAGCCAAGGGGACAGGGAGGTCGACACTGAAGCTTTCTTT	CASSQGDREVDTEAFF
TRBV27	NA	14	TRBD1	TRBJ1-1	TGTGCCAGCAGTTTAAGGGGGCTAAAGATTGAAGCTTTCTTT	CASSLRGLKIEAFF
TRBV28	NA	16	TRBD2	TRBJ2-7	TGTGCCAGCAGCTCTCTAGGACTAGCGGGCCCCTACGAGCAGTACTTC	CASSSLGLAGPYEQYF
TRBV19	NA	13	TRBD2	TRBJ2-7	TGTGCCAGTAGTACTAGCGGGAGAGACGAGCAGTACTTC	CASSTSGRDEQYF
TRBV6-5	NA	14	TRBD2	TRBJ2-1	TGTGCCAGCACCCCGACTAGCGGTTACAATGAGCAGTTCTTC	CASTPTSGYNEQFF
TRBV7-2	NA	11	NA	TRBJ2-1	TGTGCCAGCAGCTTTTTCTATGAGCAGTTCTTC	CASSFFYEQFF
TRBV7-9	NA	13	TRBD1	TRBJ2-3	TGTTCGACAGGGGACGCGACCACAGATACGCAGTATTTT	CSTGDATTDTQYF